The present T cell receptor (beta chain) was sequenced within a study of cytomegalovirus exposure and HLA in healthy donors. Whole-study results and caveats: With DRB1 most and HLA-C fewest, TCR association rates differed between HLA loci in a later analysis. Rare TCR sequences dominated, though some public TCRs recurred in many donors.

The PCR used 60 Vbeta and 13 Jbeta primers. Profiling relied on immunoSEQ multiplex PCR, and the TCRdb table lists in-frame clones only, not all of them. The sample shows fewer than 200,000 clones, approximately 84% of them seen only once. Per germline, CDR1 MNHEY and CDR2 SVGAGI. The CDR3 is made up of 15 amino acids. Trimming cost V 4 bases and J 5 bases, with 17 bases left between them. Healthy individuals who donated bone marrow served as the donors. Only a few counts were recorded for this clone. Its specificity is unknown. This rearrangement joins TRBV6-5 to TRBJ1-1; the D is unclear. The receptor comes from a woman in her forties or fifties in good health and CMV-seropositive. What was sequenced was PBMCs. The DNA of the CDR3 is TGTGCCAGCAGTTTCTTGGAGGGCGCAGGAACTGAAGCTTTCTTT. Amino acids: CASSFLEGAGTEAFF.